A selection of T cell receptor beta chains follows, all from one sample in a study of vaccination effects on CD4 cells after COVID-19. Clones were sequenced by immunoSEQ multiplex PCR, and TCRdb holds only the in-frame ones, with some missing. The sample includes under 80,000 clones, 76% of them seen just once. Antigens for these TCRs are unknown. The specimen comprised CD4+ T cells from PBMCs cultured with HCoV-OC43 spike peptides, sampled after COVID-19 vaccination. Every receptor here comes from a human donor who received a COVID-19 vaccine. The CDR3 runs from the conserved cysteine through the conserved F or W. Fields, in order: J gene, V gene, clone size, D gene, CDR3 DNA, CDR3 protein. A D gene is named only where the DNA matches it firmly. Clone size, where shown, is once, few, many, or a class for clones that have expanded.

>TRBJ1-4|TRBV2|NA|TRBD1
TGTGCCAGCAGGGCGGCAGGGGGGCAGGGTGAAAAACTGTTTTTT
CASRAAGGQGEKLFF
>TRBJ1-5|TRBV10-3|medium-sized|NA
TGTGCCATCAGCCCCGGGGGAGTGAATCAGCCCCAGCATTTT
CAISPGGVNQPQHF
>TRBJ1-1|TRBV7-8|NA|NA
TGTGCCAGCAGCTTGTTACAGGTCAACACTGAAGCTTTCTTT
CASSLLQVNTEAFF
>TRBJ2-2|TRBV7-3|NA|NA
TGTGCCAGCAGCCACGAGTTATTCGGGCCCCCAAGCACCGGGGAGCTGTTTTTT
CASSHELFGPPSTGELFF
>TRBJ2-3|TRBV7-3|NA|TRBD2
TGTGCCAGCAGCTCGGGACTAGCCGCAGATACGCAGTATTTT
CASSSGLAADTQYF
>TRBJ1-1|TRBV18|NA|NA
TGTGCCAGCTCACCGAGTCAAGGGGGCACTGAAGCTTTCTTT
CASSPSQGGTEAFF
>TRBJ1-6|TRBV2|NA|TRBD1
TGTGCCAGCAGAGCCACGGGACAGGGGAATTCACCCCTCCACTTT
CASRATGQGNSPLHF
>TRBJ1-5|TRBV6-2/TRBV6-3|NA|NA
TGTGCCAGCAGTTACTCGGGGGTCCCCAATCAGCCCCAGCATTTT
CASSYSGVPNQPQHF
>TRBJ2-5|TRBV28|NA|NA
TGTGCCAGCGGGGGGTTAGCGGGACAGGGTTCTTCGGAGACCCAGTACTTC
CASGGLAGQGSSETQYF
>TRBJ2-1|TRBV2|NA|NA
TGTGCCAGCAGTGAACAGGGACAGACTAGCAATGAGCAGTTCTTC
CASSEQGQTSNEQFF
>TRBJ2-5|TRBV7-2|NA|NA
TGTGCCAGCAGCTTGGGTCCAGCTGGAGAGACCCAGTACTTC
CASSLGPAGETQYF
>TRBJ1-2|TRBV24-1|few|NA
TGTGCCACCAGTGACCCGAACAGGGTGGATGGCTACACCTTC
CATSDPNRVDGYTF
>TRBJ2-3|TRBV11-2|NA|NA
TGTGCCAGCAGCTTAGCAGGTCTTCGCACAGATACGCAGTATTTT
CASSLAGLRTDTQYF
>TRBJ1-1|TRBV30|NA|NA
TGTGCCTGGAGTGCCCAGGGGCGGGCTTTCTTT
CAWSAQGRAFF
>TRBJ1-1|TRBV7-6|once|NA
TGTGCCAGCAGCTTAAGGGCCTTGGGGGGAAACACTGAAGCTTTCTTT
CASSLRALGGNTEAFF
>TRBJ1-4|TRBV5-1|NA|TRBD1
TGCGCCAGCAGCTTGTTAGGACAGGTTAATGAAAAACTGTTTTTT
CASSLLGQVNEKLFF
>TRBJ2-3|TRBV5-1|NA|NA
TGCGCCAGCAGCGCCGACAACACGGTCGAGACAGATACGCAGTATTTT
CASSADNTVETDTQYF
>TRBJ1-2|TRBV5-1|NA|NA
TGCGCCAGCAGCTTGAGTGGCCCGGATGGCTACACCTTC
CASSLSGPDGYTF
>TRBJ1-4|TRBV19|once|TRBD1
TGTGCCAGTAGTACAGCCGGAGGGGGCCGAGAAAAACTGTTTTTT
CASSTAGGGREKLFF
>TRBJ1-5|TRBV6-5|NA|NA
TGTGCCAGCAGTTACTCGCGGGGTTATAGCAATCAGCCCCAGCATTTT
CASSYSRGYSNQPQHF
>TRBJ2-4|TRBV28|NA|TRBD1
TGTGCCAGCAGCCCCGACAGGGATGGCAAAAACATTCAGTACTTC
CASSPDRDGKNIQYF
>TRBJ2-3|TRBV29-1|NA|TRBD2
TGCAGCGTTGAAGATTGGGGCGGGGGGGGTCCTAGCACAGATACGCAGTATTTT
CSVEDWGGGGPSTDTQYF
>TRBJ2-1|TRBV7-3|NA|TRBD2
TGTGCCAGCAGCTTTAGCGGGGGGGCAACCTACAATGAGCAGTTCTTC
CASSFSGGATYNEQFF
>TRBJ2-3|TRBV29-1|NA|NA
TGCAGCGTTGAGGACCCTGGACAGAGAAGCACAGATACGCAGTATTTT
CSVEDPGQRSTDTQYF
>TRBJ1-3|TRBV7-9|NA|NA
TGTGCCAGCAGATTTAGTTCCGGGGGAAACACCATATATTTT
CASRFSSGGNTIYF
>TRBJ2-3|TRBV24-1|NA|NA
TGTGCCACCAGTGATCCCCCGGGACCACTAACTAGCACAGATACGCAGTATTTT
CATSDPPGPLTSTDTQYF
>TRBJ2-1|TRBV30|few|TRBD2
TGTGCCTGGAGTGGGCGGCGAGGACTAGCAAGTGAGCAGTTCTTC
CAWSGRRGLASEQFF
>TRBJ1-5|TRBV27|NA|NA
TGTGCCAGCAGTTGGGGGCGAAATCAGCCCCAGCATTTT
CASSWGRNQPQHF
>TRBJ2-5|TRBV5-1|once|NA
TGCGCCAGCAGCCTAAGGGCCCAGGCGGAGACCCAGTACTTC
CASSLRAQAETQYF